A single sample gave rise to the 9 T cell receptor beta chains below, sequenced in a study of T cell repertoires in aging, cancer and after chemotherapy. A mixed TRB-A/B primer pool amplified rearranged TRB by multiplex touch-down PCR. TCRdb recomputed calls from the multiplex PCR reads with MiXCR, one row per CDR3 protein. Counted here are about 12,000 distinct CDR3 sequences, about a third occurring once; the ten biggest clones make up more than 6.5%. TCR beta rearrangements were amplified from peripheral blood genomic DNA. Source material: blood. The receptor set was obtained from a human donor in good health. The donor label of this sample is uncertain.

This clonotype qualifies as medium-sized. The V call is TRBV29-1, the J call TRBJ2-4; no definite D call. The CDR3 runs 11 residues. Germline CDR1 SQVTM, CDR2 ANQGSEA. V lost 5 bases and J 8 bases, leaving 10 bases between the germline ends. CDR3 loop: CSVLGFDIQYF. The CDR3 DNA reads as TGCAGCGTTCTGGGGTTCGACATTCAGTACTTC.

Details on this clonotype: At one boundary the junction diverges from the germline segment, which might be a read error. The chain couples TRBV11-1 to TRBJ1-2; tentatively, D is TRBD1 (6 bases). In germline, CDR1 is SGHAT, CDR2 FQDESV (reference sequence). The CDR3 loop spans 15 amino acids. CDR3 amino acids: CVSSQGGRGIGGYTF. DNA of the CDR3: TGTGTCAGCAGCCAAGGCGGCAGGGGTATCGGGGGCTACACCTTC.

By share, this clonotype counts as medium-sized. The gene calls are TRBV11-3 and TRBJ2-2; no clear D gene. Germline values: CDR1 SGHNT, CDR2 YENEEA. Trimming took off 0 bases at V and 4 bases at J, with 9 bases between the two ends. The CDR3 consists of 15 residues. In DNA, the CDR3 is TGTGCCAGCAGCTTAGAACTGAGGATCACCGGGGAGCTGTTTTTT. This encodes CASSLELRITGELFF. Based on the CDR3 plus reference TRBV11-3 and TRBJ2-2, the full variable domain is EAGVVQSPRYKIIEKKQPVAFWCNPISGHNTLYWYLQNLGQGPELLIRYENEEAVDDSQLPKDRFSAERLKGVDSTLKIQPAELGDSAVYLCASSLELRITGELFFGEGSRLTVL.

The chain couples TRBV6-5 to TRBJ1-6, with 9 bases fitting TRBD1. Unmatched junction bases numbered 10, after V lost 6 bases and J lost 7 bases. The CDR3 has 16 residues. Per the germline V gene, CDR1 is MNHEY and CDR2 is SVGAGI. The DNA for the CDR3 is TGTGCCAGCAGGGCCGGGACAGGGCTACTCAATTCACCCCTCCACTTT. Translation: CASRAGTGLLNSPLHF.

Of note for this clonotype: A much larger clone lies a single base off, so this may be a read error. The chain combines TRBV19 with TRBJ2-3, with D maybe TRBD2 (6 bases). Germline-derived CDR1 and CDR2 are LNHDA and SQIVND (reference sequence). The V and J ends lost 3 bases and 5 bases respectively, with 15 bases between them. CDR3 length: 15 amino acids. The CDR3 DNA is TGTGCCAGTAGTATGGGAGGAACCCTGGTAGATACGCAGTATTTT. It codes for CASSMGGTLVDTQYF.

This clonotype was seen more than once but under ten times. The V call is TRBV10-3, the J call TRBJ2-5, with TRBD1 matching 7 bases. In germline, CDR1 is ENHRY, CDR2 SYGVKD. The CDR3 has 14 residues. The trim removed 3 bases at V and 3 bases at J, leaving 4 bases unmatched. The DNA of the CDR3 is TGTGCCATCAGTGATTGGGACAGAGAAGAGACCCAGTACTTC. Protein: CAISDWDREETQYF.

A few counts support this clonotype. This rearrangement joins TRBV6-6 to TRBJ1-1; D possibly corresponds to TRBD1 (6 bases). Germline CDR1 is MNHNY and CDR2 is SVGAGI (reference sequence). V was clipped by 6 bases and J by 1 base, with 12 bases between them. This CDR3 is 14 amino acids long. The CDR3 spells CASRLTGENTEAFF. In nucleotides, the CDR3 is TGTGCCAGCAGATTGACAGGAGAGAACACTGAAGCTTTCTTT.

This clonotype occurred a few times. The chain combines TRBV5-5 with TRBJ2-2, with D perhaps TRBD1 or TRBD2 (6 bases each). This CDR3 has 16 residues. Germline V gene data show CDR1 as SGHKS and CDR2 as YYEKEE (reference sequence). V was cut by 3 bases and J by 0 bases, with 12 bases left in between. The CDR3 DNA reads as TGTGCCAGCAGCTCAACAGGGAGGTCGAACACCGGGGAGCTGTTTTTT. Translating gives CASSSTGRSNTGELFF.

V and J are TRBV12-3 or TRBV12-4 and TRBJ2-1; no reliable D call. V dropped 6 bases and J dropped 9 bases, with 9 bases sitting between them. The CDR3 length is 11 residues. CDR3 in amino acids: CASSATREQFF. The DNA of the CDR3 is TGTGCCAGCAGCGCGACGCGTGAGCAGTTCTTC.